The rows below give T cell receptor beta chains drawn from one sample of a study of long-term antiretroviral therapy in people with HIV. Sequenced by immunoSEQ multiplex PCR; TCRdb stores in-frame clones only, minus some. The sample lists some 23,000 clones, 70% to 85% occurring once. The input for sequencing was unsorted PBMCs, taken 1.2 years after starting antiretroviral therapy. These TCRs come from a woman aged 40-49 years with HIV. Both conserved end residues are part of each CDR3. A D gene is named only where the DNA matches it firmly. For some rows the clone size is stated as once, few or many, or as a class when expanded; others skip it.

v_call	clone_size	j_call	d_call	cdr3_aa	cdr3_nt
TRBV11-2	few	TRBJ1-2	NA	CASSRTDGNYGYTF	TGTGCCAGCAGCCGTACAGACGGGAACTATGGCTACACCTTC
TRBV7-8	few	TRBJ2-7	NA	CASSFGPGLTYEQYF	TGTGCCAGCAGCTTTGGTCCCGGCCTAACCTACGAGCAGTACTTC
TRBV30	NA	TRBJ1-4	TRBD1	CAWSVGTGVEKLFF	TGTGCCTGGAGTGTTGGGACAGGGGTGGAAAAACTGTTTTTT
TRBV29-1	NA	TRBJ2-7	TRBD2	CSARTSGTYEQYF	TGCAGCGCTCGGACTAGCGGGACTTACGAGCAGTACTTC
TRBV5-4	NA	TRBJ2-1	TRBD1	CASSERTGGTGEQFF	TGTGCCAGCAGCGAAAGGACAGGGGGAACAGGGGAGCAGTTCTTC
TRBV5-6	NA	TRBJ1-2	NA	CASSLETYGYTF	TGTGCCAGCAGCTTGGAAACGTATGGCTACACCTTC
TRBV4-3	NA	TRBJ2-7	NA	CASSQDDGWGAYEQYF	TGCGCCAGCAGCCAAGATGACGGGTGGGGAGCCTACGAGCAGTACTTC
TRBV5-4	NA	TRBJ2-3	NA	CATANRGTDTQYF	TGTGCCACAGCGAACCGAGGGACAGATACGCAGTATTTT
TRBV6-6	NA	TRBJ1-5	NA	CASSYFGNQPQHF	TGTGCCAGCAGTTACTTCGGTAATCAGCCCCAGCATTTT
TRBV19	NA	TRBJ1-4	NA	CASTLLATNEKLFF	TGTGCCAGTACCCTACTGGCGACTAATGAAAAACTGTTTTTT
TRBV10-2	few	TRBJ2-1	NA	CASSDQGAQGQFF	TGCGCCAGCAGTGATCAAGGAGCGCAGGGGCAGTTCTTC
TRBV7-9	NA	TRBJ1-4	NA	CASSTLDLTTNEKLFF	TGTGCCAGCAGCACCCTGGACCTGACAACTAATGAAAAACTGTTTTTT
TRBV7-9	NA	TRBJ1-5	NA	CASSLGPSNQPQHF	TGTGCCAGCAGCTTAGGCCCGAGCAATCAGCCCCAGCATTTT
TRBV14	once	TRBJ2-3	NA	CASSQGLTDTQYF	TGTGCCAGCAGCCAAGGGCTCACAGATACGCAGTATTTT
TRBV4-2	once	TRBJ2-7	NA	CASSFGPEVEQYF	TGTGCCAGCAGCTTTGGTCCCGAGGTGGAGCAGTACTTC
TRBV5-4	NA	TRBJ2-2	TRBD2	CASSPGLAGVIGELFF	TGTGCCAGCAGCCCGGGACTAGCGGGAGTTATCGGGGAGCTGTTTTTT
TRBV7-9	NA	TRBJ1-3	TRBD1	CASSLSARTGGGQNTIYF	TGTGCCAGCAGCTTATCCGCACGGACAGGGGGAGGTCAAAACACCATATATTTT
TRBV18	NA	TRBJ2-2	TRBD2	CASSPRLATGELFF	TGTGCCAGCTCACCACGACTAGCCACCGGGGAGCTGTTTTTT
TRBV4-3	NA	TRBJ2-3	NA	CASSQDQGSTDTQYF	TGCGCCAGCAGCCAAGATCAGGGCAGCACAGATACGCAGTATTTT
TRBV19	NA	TRBJ1-1	NA	CASSMRGDTEAFF	TGTGCCAGTAGTATGCGGGGGGACACTGAAGCTTTCTTT
TRBV9	once	TRBJ2-3	NA	CASSVGGHHTDTQYF	TGTGCCAGCAGCGTAGGTGGTCATCACACAGATACGCAGTATTTT
TRBV5-5	few	TRBJ2-3	NA	CASSPARTDTQYF	TGTGCCAGCAGCCCCGCCCGCACAGATACGCAGTATTTT
TRBV4-3	NA	TRBJ1-6	TRBD1	CASSQDPPRTGGLNSPLHF	TGCGCCAGCAGCCAAGATCCCCCCCGGACAGGGGGTCTTAATTCACCCCTCCACTTT
TRBV2	NA	TRBJ1-1	NA	CASSRDPGTEAFF	TGTGCCAGCAGTCGGGACCCGGGTACTGAAGCTTTCTTT
TRBV5-6	NA	TRBJ1-2	NA	CASSLEGGGYTF	TGTGCCAGCAGCTTGGAAGGGGGGGGCTACACCTTC
TRBV27	NA	TRBJ2-3	NA	CASRGVATDTQYF	TGTGCCAGCAGGGGTGTAGCCACAGATACGCAGTATTTT
TRBV10-3	NA	TRBJ2-3	TRBD1	CAISETGQGNTQYF	TGTGCCATCAGTGAGACTGGACAGGGCAACACGCAGTATTTT
TRBV19	NA	TRBJ1-5	NA	CASSRGGGNQPQHF	TGTGCCAGTAGTCGGGGGGGCGGCAATCAGCCCCAGCATTTT
TRBV29-1	NA	TRBJ1-2	NA	CSVETGTNYGYTF	TGCAGCGTTGAAACAGGGACTAACTATGGCTACACCTTC